Shown below are 20 T cell receptor beta chains from a single sample sequenced in a study of CD8 T cells in Susac syndrome. After extraction with the RNeasy kit, roughly 0.45 to 1 ug of the RNA was reverse transcribed using random hexamers. TCRdb redid the calling of the immunoSEQ multiplex PCR reads with MiXCR, one entry per CDR3 protein. The sample consists of about 110,000 distinct CDR3 sequences, roughly 94% of them appearing once. The sequencing input was CD8+ T cells from PBMCs. The receptor source for this set is a human donor with Susac syndrome.

The rearrangement joins TRBV9 to TRBJ2-2, with no clear D. Trimming left V 3 bases short and J 1 base short, with 4 bases between. Per germline, CDR1 SGDLS and CDR2 YYNGEE. There are 13 residues in the CDR3. The CDR3 DNA sequence: TGTGCCAGCAGCGCCGAGAACACCGGGGAGCTGTTTTTT. Amino acids: CASSAENTGELFF.

The rearrangement links TRBV20-1 to TRBJ2-5; weak D call: TRBD2 (7 bases). Per the germline V gene, CDR1 is DFQATT and CDR2 is SNEGSKA (reference sequence). The CDR3 consists of 13 residues. The V and J ends lost 3 bases and 3 bases respectively, with 11 bases between them. The CDR3 is CSASRGAKETQYF. CDR3 nucleotide sequence: TGCAGTGCTAGCCGGGGGGCGAAAGAGACCCAGTACTTC.

V is TRBV6-2 or TRBV6-3 and J is TRBJ2-1; no firm D call. V shed 4 bases and J shed 5 bases, with 9 bases lying between them. This CDR3 has 13 amino acids. From germline, CDR1 is MNHEY and CDR2 SVGEGT. CDR3 amino acids: CASSWPPNNEQFF. In DNA form, the CDR3 reads TGTGCCAGCAGTTGGCCCCCGAACAATGAGCAGTTCTTC.

This clonotype has a handful of counts. In DNA, the CDR3 is TGTGCCAGCAGCCAAGCCGGGCGGGGGGATCCTCTCCAAGAGACCCAGTACTTC. Translating gives CASSQAGRGDPLQETQYF. V usage is TRBV4-2 and J usage is TRBJ2-5, with TRBD2 identical over 8 bases. Germline V gene sequence: CDR1 LGHNA, CDR2 YNFKEQ. This CDR3 region has 18 residues. Trimming at V came to 1 base and at J to 1 base, leaving 11 bases not matched to a gene.

The chain has TRBV9 and TRBJ2-3; no clear D. In germline, CDR1 is SGDLS, CDR2 YYNGEE. This CDR3 has 15 residues. Between the trimmed V and J ends, which lost 0 bases and 2 bases, there was a span of 10 bases. The CDR3, as DNA: TGTGCCAGCAGCGTAGCTGGGCTCCCCACAGATACGCAGTATTTT. It yields the protein CASSVAGLPTDTQYF. The whole variable domain, filled in from reference TRBV9 and TRBJ2-3, reads DSGVTQTPKHLITATGQRVTLRCSPRSGDLSVYWYQQSLDQGLQFLIQYYNGEERAKGNILERFSAQQFPDLHSELNLSSLELGDSALYFCASSVAGLPTDTQYFGPGTRLTVL.

This CDR3 is CASSSSTGAGYTF. The CDR3 DNA follows: TGTGCCAGCAGCTCCTCGACAGGGGCGGGCTACACCTTC. The rearrangement links TRBV7-9 to TRBJ1-2; 8 positions agree with TRBD1. The CDR3 has 13 residues. The trim removed 4 bases at V and 8 bases at J, leaving 6 bases unmatched. Per germline, CDR1 SEHNR and CDR2 FQNEAQ (reference sequence).

This clonotype showed up just once. The V and J genes are TRBV6-6 and TRBJ2-2, with D maybe TRBD1 (5 bases). Per the germline V gene, CDR1 is MNHNY and CDR2 is SVGAGI (reference sequence). Trimming took 4 bases from V and 6 from J, leaving 18 bases between them. CDR3 length: 16 residues. The CDR3 DNA sequence: TGTGCCAGCAGTTTCGCAGGGTTTGGTGAGGCCGGGGAGCTGTTTTTT. Translating it yields CASSFAGFGEAGELFF.

V usage is TRBV2 and J usage is TRBJ1-2; no firm D call. The germline V gene has CDR1 SNHLY and CDR2 FYNNEI. The CDR3 contains 12 residues. Trimming removed 11 bases at V and 0 bases at J, with 10 bases between. DNA of the CDR3: TGTGCCGCACCAAGTGCTAACTATGGCTACACCTTC. Amino acids: CAAPSANYGYTF.

The chain carries TRBV5-1 and TRBJ2-4; TRBD1 might be the D (6 bases). Trimming cost V 7 bases and J 0 bases, with 20 bases left between them. CDR3 length: 17 amino acids. Germline V gene sequence: CDR1 SGHRS, CDR2 YFSETQ. The CDR3 sequence: CASLGATGLPAKNIQYF. The CDR3 nucleotides are TGCGCCAGCTTGGGGGCGACGGGGCTCCCAGCCAAAAACATTCAGTACTTC.

J is TRBJ2-1 and V is TRBV7-6, with 12 bases fitting TRBD2. Germline V gene data show CDR1 as SGHVS and CDR2 as FNYEAQ. The junction had 8 bases not matched to a gene; V was cut back by 6 bases and J by 5 bases. This CDR3 is built from 16 residues. CDR3 coding DNA: TGTGCCAGCAGAGTACTAGCGGGGGGAGGTGACAATGAGCAGTTCTTC. Translated, it gives CASRVLAGGGDNEQFF.

The gene calls are TRBV29-1 and TRBJ2-4, with D possibly being TRBD2 (6 bases). V was shortened by 4 bases and J by 3 bases, with 19 bases between the two germline ends. The germline gives CDR1 SQVTM, CDR2 ANQGSEA. This CDR3 contains 16 residues. As DNA, the CDR3 is TGCAGCGTTGGGGGGGAGGCGGGGTATGGCAAAAACATTCAGTACTTC. It codes for CSVGGEAGYGKNIQYF.

The rearrangement links TRBV20-1 to TRBJ2-7, with TRBD2 identical over 15 bases. Per germline, CDR1 DFQATT and CDR2 SNEGSKA (reference sequence). V shed 2 bases and J 5 bases; nucleotides not matched to a gene: 16. The CDR3 has 19 amino acids. CDR3 protein: CSARPPGTSGGTIRNEQYF. CDR3 sequence (DNA): TGCAGTGCTAGACCCCCCGGGACTAGCGGGGGGACCATCAGAAACGAGCAGTACTTC.

On this clonotype itself: One junction end disagrees with the germline gene, perhaps due to a read error. The chain employs TRBV20-1 and TRBJ2-2; no clear D. Germline V gene sequence: CDR1 DFQATT, CDR2 SNEGSKA (reference sequence). This CDR3 has 14 amino acids. This CDR3 is CSARDLQNTGELFF. The CDR3 nucleotides are TGTAGTGCTAGAGACCTACAGAACACCGGGGAGCTGTTTTTT.

The CDR3 here is CASSESRSTEAFF. In DNA form, the CDR3 reads TGTGCCAGCAGTGAAAGCCGGTCCACTGAAGCTTTCTTT. This rearrangement joins TRBV25-1 to TRBJ1-1; D ambiguous. CDR3 length: 13 residues. Trimming shortened V by 2 bases and J by 4 bases, and 8 bases separated the two germline ends. The V gene's germline CDR1 is MGHDK and CDR2 SYGVNS.

This clonotype has just one count. This chain connects TRBV7-8 to TRBJ1-2; the match to TRBD1 covers 9 bases. Germline CDR1 reads SGHVS; CDR2 reads FQNEAQ. The CDR3 length is 15 residues. V trimming: 3 bases; J trimming: 8 bases; junction bases outside the gene matches: 10. In DNA form, the CDR3 reads TGTGCCAGCAGCTTTCCCCCGGGACAGGGAAGAGGCTACACCTTC. The encoded protein is CASSFPPGQGRGYTF.

The V call is TRBV6-2 or TRBV6-3, the J call TRBJ1-6; the D gene is possibly TRBD1 (6 bases). CDR3 length equals 15 residues. The germline CDR1 and CDR2 sequences are MNHEY and SVGEGT. Trimming took off 7 bases at V and 10 bases at J, with 20 bases between the two ends. The CDR3 bases are TGTGCCAGCACCCCGTTGCAGGGGAAGGGGTCACCCCTCCACTTT. The encoded protein is CASTPLQGKGSPLHF.

V is TRBV7-9 and J is TRBJ2-1; 8 bases align to TRBD2. The CDR3 runs to 12 residues. Germline-derived CDR1 and CDR2 are SEHNR and FQNEAQ (reference sequence). V was clipped by 2 bases and J by 9 bases; unmatched bases: 0. The CDR3 loop is CASSLSGGEQFF. The CDR3 region has the DNA TGTGCCAGCAGCTTAAGCGGGGGTGAGCAGTTCTTC. The full variable domain, its missing parts supplied by reference TRBV7-9 and TRBJ2-1, is DTGVSQNPRHKITKRGQNVTFRCDPISEHNRLYWYRQTLGQGPEFLTYFQNEAQLEKSRLLSDRFSAERPKGSFSTLEIQRTEQGDSAMYLCASSLSGGEQFFGPGTRLTVL.

V and J are TRBV12-3 or TRBV12-4 and TRBJ2-7; D gene ambiguous. V was trimmed by 6 bases and J by 2 bases, leaving 11 bases between them. This CDR3 region has 13 residues. CDR3 sequence: CASRTHRTYEQYF. CDR3 DNA sequence: TGTGCCAGCAGGACACATCGTACCTACGAGCAGTACTTC.

The CDR3 spells CSVRAFEYGYTF. The DNA for the CDR3 is TGCAGCGTTAGAGCCTTCGAGTATGGCTACACCTTC. This sequence joins TRBV29-1 and TRBJ1-2; D uncertain. V was cut by 5 bases and J by 5 bases, with 12 bases left in between. The CDR3 runs to 12 residues. Germline V gene lookup returns CDR1 SQVTM and CDR2 ANQGSEA.

This clonotype was observed once. At one of its ends the junction is not consistent with the germline gene, which may arise from a read error. CDR3: CSAKNGARYYEQYF. The CDR3 region has the DNA TGCAGCGCTAAGAATGGGGCCCGCTACTACGAGCAGTACTTC. The chain employs TRBV20-1 and TRBJ2-7; the D gene is possibly TRBD1 (5 bases). Germline V gene data show CDR1 as DFQATT and CDR2 as SNEGSKA (reference sequence). The CDR3 totals 14 residues.